Listed below are T cell receptor beta chains from one sample, sequenced in a study of blood T cell repertoires in COVID-19. The table came from immunoSEQ multiplex PCR; TCRdb's copy has only in-frame clones and leaves some out. Here the sample spans 85,000 to 100,000 clones, approximately 90% being singletons. The sequencing input was peripheral blood. These receptors originate from a man aged 50-59 years with active or convalescent COVID-19. Each CDR3 is given with its conserved first and last residue. The D gene is left open where the match is weak. Clone size is given for some rows only: seen once, a few or many times, or a class if the clone is expanded.

j_call: TRBJ2-3
clone_size: NA
v_call: TRBV14
d_call: NA
cdr3_aa: CASSPTRSQRDTQYF
cdr3_nt: TGTGCCAGCAGCCCGACTAGGAGCCAGCGGGATACGCAGTATTTT

j_call: TRBJ2-3
clone_size: NA
v_call: TRBV5-4
d_call: NA
cdr3_aa: CASSLVRDTGTQYF
cdr3_nt: TGTGCCAGCAGCTTAGTACGGGACACCGGGACGCAGTATTTT

j_call: TRBJ2-5
clone_size: NA
v_call: TRBV6-2/TRBV6-3
d_call: TRBD1
cdr3_aa: CASSHRTGTHQETQYF
cdr3_nt: TGTGCCAGCAGTCACCGGACAGGGACCCACCAAGAGACCCAGTACTTC

j_call: TRBJ2-1
clone_size: NA
v_call: TRBV5-4
d_call: TRBD2
cdr3_aa: CASSPRLAGGGNEQFF
cdr3_nt: TGTGCCAGCAGCCCCAGACTAGCGGGGGGGGGCAATGAGCAGTTCTTC

j_call: TRBJ1-2
clone_size: NA
v_call: TRBV5-5
d_call: NA
cdr3_aa: CASSLGRGRDGYTF
cdr3_nt: TGTGCCAGCAGCTTGGGTAGGGGGAGGGATGGCTACACCTTC

j_call: TRBJ1-5
clone_size: NA
v_call: TRBV30
d_call: TRBD1
cdr3_aa: CAWSKGQGKQPQHF
cdr3_nt: TGTGCCTGGAGTAAAGGACAGGGGAAGCAGCCCCAGCATTTT

j_call: TRBJ2-1
clone_size: NA
v_call: TRBV6-5
d_call: NA
cdr3_aa: CASSSWEGGFYNEQFF
cdr3_nt: TGTGCCAGCAGTTCCTGGGAGGGGGGGTTTTACAATGAGCAGTTCTTC

j_call: TRBJ2-7
clone_size: NA
v_call: TRBV6-2/TRBV6-3
d_call: NA
cdr3_aa: CASSSPVGVRTYEQYF
cdr3_nt: TGTGCCAGCAGCTCCCCAGTCGGGGTTCGAACCTACGAGCAGTACTTC

j_call: TRBJ1-2
clone_size: NA
v_call: TRBV19
d_call: NA
cdr3_aa: CASSPRRGNGGYTF
cdr3_nt: TGTGCCAGTAGTCCCCGCCGGGGTAACGGGGGCTACACCTTC

j_call: TRBJ1-1
clone_size: NA
v_call: TRBV10-3
d_call: TRBD1
cdr3_aa: CAISDSKTGSSTEAFF
cdr3_nt: TGTGCCATCAGTGACAGCAAGACAGGGTCCAGCACTGAAGCTTTCTTT

j_call: TRBJ1-6
clone_size: few
v_call: TRBV5-1
d_call: NA
cdr3_aa: CASSLDSPGTSPLHF
cdr3_nt: TGCGCCAGCAGCCTGGACAGCCCCGGCACTTCACCCCTCCACTTT

j_call: TRBJ2-2
clone_size: NA
v_call: TRBV5-5
d_call: TRBD2
cdr3_aa: CASSSGLAGGSTGELFF
cdr3_nt: TGTGCCAGCAGCTCCGGACTAGCGGGGGGGTCCACCGGGGAGCTGTTTTTT

j_call: TRBJ1-3
clone_size: NA
v_call: TRBV7-8
d_call: NA
cdr3_aa: CASSLDGEAGNTIYF
cdr3_nt: TGTGCCAGCAGCTTAGACGGGGAGGCTGGAAACACCATATATTTT

j_call: TRBJ2-3
clone_size: NA
v_call: TRBV3-1/TRBV3-2
d_call: TRBD2
cdr3_aa: CASSPAGLATDTQYF
cdr3_nt: TGTGCCAGCAGCCCTGCGGGACTAGCAACCGATACGCAGTATTTT

j_call: TRBJ2-3
clone_size: NA
v_call: TRBV4-3
d_call: TRBD1
cdr3_aa: CASSQATRTGAQTQYF
cdr3_nt: TGCGCCAGCAGCCAAGCGACAAGGACAGGGGCCCAAACGCAGTATTTT

j_call: TRBJ1-1
clone_size: NA
v_call: TRBV7-6
d_call: TRBD1
cdr3_aa: CASSSGFGTVNTEAFF
cdr3_nt: TGTGCCAGCAGCTCAGGATTCGGGACAGTGAACACTGAAGCTTTCTTT

j_call: TRBJ2-2
clone_size: NA
v_call: TRBV24-1
d_call: NA
cdr3_aa: CATSWPNTGELFF
cdr3_nt: TGTGCCACCAGTTGGCCGAACACCGGGGAGCTGTTTTTT

j_call: TRBJ2-1
clone_size: NA
v_call: TRBV5-1
d_call: TRBD2
cdr3_aa: CASSLDGSGRGSSYNEQFF
cdr3_nt: TGCGCCAGCAGCTTGGATGGTAGCGGGAGGGGGAGCTCCTACAATGAGCAGTTCTTC

j_call: TRBJ2-1
clone_size: NA
v_call: TRBV24-1
d_call: NA
cdr3_aa: CATSDSGTYEQFF
cdr3_nt: TGTGCCACCAGTGACTCCGGGACTTATGAGCAGTTCTTC

j_call: TRBJ2-2
clone_size: NA
v_call: TRBV5-1
d_call: TRBD2
cdr3_aa: CASSAGGAYTGELFF
cdr3_nt: TGCGCCAGCAGTGCGGGGGGCGCTTACACCGGGGAGCTGTTTTTT

j_call: TRBJ1-4
clone_size: NA
v_call: TRBV6-5
d_call: NA
cdr3_aa: CASCTTGSEKLFF
cdr3_nt: TGTGCCAGCTGCACGACTGGGTCAGAAAAACTGTTTTTT

j_call: TRBJ1-5
clone_size: NA
v_call: TRBV25-1
d_call: NA
cdr3_aa: CASSVAGEAQPQHF
cdr3_nt: TGTGCCAGCAGTGTAGCAGGGGAAGCTCAGCCCCAGCATTTT

j_call: TRBJ2-2
clone_size: NA
v_call: TRBV5-3
d_call: TRBD1
cdr3_aa: CARSYWTGAGELFF
cdr3_nt: TGTGCCAGAAGCTATTGGACAGGGGCCGGGGAGCTGTTTTTT

j_call: TRBJ2-7
clone_size: NA
v_call: TRBV30
d_call: TRBD2
cdr3_aa: CAWMGGGGIYEQYF
cdr3_nt: TGTGCCTGGATGGGGGGCGGGGGGATCTACGAGCAGTACTTC

j_call: TRBJ1-6
clone_size: NA
v_call: TRBV27
d_call: NA
cdr3_aa: CASSSSRGVNSPLHF
cdr3_nt: TGTGCCAGCAGTTCATCACGGGGGGTTAATTCACCCCTCCACTTT

j_call: TRBJ2-1
clone_size: NA
v_call: TRBV3-1/TRBV3-2
d_call: NA
cdr3_aa: CASSFPGLHNEQFF
cdr3_nt: TGTGCCAGCAGTTTTCCGGGACTGCACAATGAGCAGTTCTTC

j_call: TRBJ2-1
clone_size: NA
v_call: TRBV19
d_call: TRBD1
cdr3_aa: CASTLFPGQSSQYNEQFF
cdr3_nt: TGTGCCAGTACCTTATTCCCGGGACAGTCCTCACAATACAATGAGCAGTTCTTC

j_call: TRBJ1-1
clone_size: NA
v_call: TRBV18
d_call: NA
cdr3_aa: CASSPTQGRVGTEAFF
cdr3_nt: TGTGCCAGCTCGCCGACCCAGGGCAGGGTGGGCACTGAAGCTTTCTTT

j_call: TRBJ2-7
clone_size: NA
v_call: TRBV7-2
d_call: TRBD2
cdr3_aa: CASSRTSGGPYEQYF
cdr3_nt: TGTGCCAGCAGCCGGACTAGCGGGGGCCCCTACGAGCAGTACTTC

j_call: TRBJ1-6
clone_size: once
v_call: TRBV14
d_call: NA
cdr3_aa: CASSPFGTTNNSPLHF
cdr3_nt: TGTGCCAGCAGCCCATTCGGGACAACTAATAATTCACCCCTCCACTTT

j_call: TRBJ2-5
clone_size: NA
v_call: TRBV28
d_call: TRBD2
cdr3_aa: CASSPTIAGGPPGTQYF
cdr3_nt: TGTGCCAGCAGTCCTACTATAGCGGGAGGGCCCCCGGGGACCCAGTACTTC

j_call: TRBJ1-5
clone_size: NA
v_call: TRBV6-2/TRBV6-3
d_call: NA
cdr3_aa: CASSYSTSGHRYSNQPQHF
cdr3_nt: TGTGCCAGCAGTTACTCGACATCGGGACACAGGTATAGCAATCAGCCCCAGCATTTT

j_call: TRBJ2-1
clone_size: NA
v_call: TRBV29-1
d_call: NA
cdr3_aa: CSVENNNEQFF
cdr3_nt: TGCAGCGTTGAAAATAACAATGAGCAGTTCTTC

j_call: TRBJ1-1
clone_size: NA
v_call: TRBV2
d_call: NA
cdr3_aa: CASTRSYRDTEAFF
cdr3_nt: TGTGCCAGCACGAGGTCATACCGGGACACTGAAGCTTTCTTT

j_call: TRBJ1-5
clone_size: few
v_call: TRBV7-8
d_call: TRBD1
cdr3_aa: CASSSDRVGRQPQHF
cdr3_nt: TGTGCCAGCAGCTCTGACAGGGTGGGACGGCAGCCCCAGCATTTT

j_call: TRBJ2-1
clone_size: NA
v_call: TRBV19
d_call: TRBD2
cdr3_aa: CASSRSQPGLAGVGEQFF
cdr3_nt: TGTGCCAGTAGCCGATCCCAGCCGGGACTAGCGGGAGTGGGTGAGCAGTTCTTC

j_call: TRBJ1-2
clone_size: NA
v_call: TRBV28
d_call: NA
cdr3_aa: CASSWGQGYGYTF
cdr3_nt: TGTGCCAGCAGTTGGGGGCAGGGGTATGGCTACACCTTC